This TCR beta chain derives from a study of identical twins. Study results and limitations: Beta out-of-frame sequences showed weaker excess sharing between twins.

TCRdb ran MiXCR on the 5' RACE reads and lists one entry per CDR3 protein. The table shows around 490,000 distinct CDR3 sequences, with under 25% occurring only once. As to this clonotype: Its antigen is still unknown.

Another study also made use of these data, one on yellow fever vaccine responses in identical twins.

Specimen: CD4+ T cells sorted from blood. This TCR came from a woman under 30 in good health.

CDR3 in amino acids: CASSESGATGPQHF. The CDR3 bases are TGCGCCAGCAGTGAGTCAGGGGCCACAGGGCCCCAGCATTTT. J is TRBJ1-5 and V is TRBV10-2, with TRBD1 as a possible D gene (5 bases). V lost 0 bases, J lost 9 bases, and 12 bases lay in between. The CDR3 runs 14 residues. Germline CDR1 WSHSY, CDR2 SAAADI.